One and the same sample provided the 32 T cell receptor beta chains below, sequenced in a study of T cells after yellow fever vaccination. TCRdb reprocessed the 5' RACE reads with MiXCR, giving one entry per CDR3 protein. The sample includes under 600,000 distinct CDR3 sequences, just over 20% of them seen just once. The specimen comprised PBMCs, sampled about 20 days after the first yellow fever vaccination. Receptors originate from a man younger than 30 who received the YFV17D yellow fever vaccine.

This CDR3 reads CASTTWGGGQNEQFF. In DNA, the CDR3 is TGTGCCAGCACCACGTGGGGCGGGGGGCAAAATGAGCAGTTCTTC. V gene TRBV12-3 or TRBV12-4 combines with J gene TRBJ2-1; 8 nucleotides align to TRBD2. This CDR3 region has 15 residues. The V gene end was trimmed by 7 bases and the J gene end by 7 bases; junction bases not matched to a gene: 12.

The gene calls are TRBV6-1 and TRBJ2-3; 7 bases map to TRBD1. This CDR3 has 15 residues. CDR1 and CDR2 from the germline V gene are MNHNS and SASEGT. Unmatched junction bases numbered 6, after V lost 6 bases and J lost 0 bases. CDR3 sequence (DNA): TGTGCCAGCAGACTACAGGGGTCCAGCACAGATACGCAGTATTTT. Translation: CASRLQGSSTDTQYF.

This clonotype was picked up a small number of times. V and J are TRBV7-8 and TRBJ2-2; TRBD1 is a possible D gene (6 bases). The CDR3 has 16 residues. The V end lost 5 bases, the J end lost 0 bases, and 13 bases lay between the germline ends. The germline V gene encodes CDR1 SGHVS and CDR2 FQNEAQ. The CDR3 bases are TGTGCCAGCAGCCCCAGGACAGTTCCGAACACCGGGGAGCTGTTTTTT. Amino acids: CASSPRTVPNTGELFF. The full variable domain, completed using reference TRBV7-8 and TRBJ2-2, is GAGVSQSPRYKVAKRGQDVALRCDPISGHVSLFWYQQALGQGPEFLTYFQNEAQLDKSGLPSDRFFAERPEGSVSTLKIQRTQQEDSAVYLCASSPRTVPNTGELFFGEGSRLTVL.

The chain is built from TRBV2 and TRBJ1-5; no definite D call. Germline CDR1 SNHLY, CDR2 FYNNEI. CDR3 length: 14 residues. V dropped 5 bases and J dropped 5 bases, with 13 bases sitting between them. The CDR3 protein is CASSPPDGHQPQHF. In nucleotides, the CDR3 is TGTGCCAGCAGTCCCCCCGACGGTCATCAGCCCCAGCATTTT.

This chain joins TRBV9 and TRBJ2-1; TRBD2 matches at 11 bases. CDR1 and CDR2 from the germline V gene are SGDLS and YYNGEE. The V segment lost 4 bases and the J segment 5 bases; nucleotides outside the gene matches: 8. CDR3 size: 16 residues. CDR3: CASSSRLAGINNEQFF. The CDR3 DNA follows: TGTGCCAGCAGCTCCAGACTAGCGGGAATTAACAATGAGCAGTTCTTC. Complete variable domain (other parts from reference TRBV9 and TRBJ2-1): DSGVTQTPKHLITATGQRVTLRCSPRSGDLSVYWYQQSLDQGLQFLIQYYNGEERAKGNILERFSAQQFPDLHSELNLSSLELGDSALYFCASSSRLAGINNEQFFGPGTRLTVL.

This clonotype was detected ten times or more. The rearrangement uses TRBV7-9 and TRBJ2-1, with D hard to call. CDR1 is SEHNR, CDR2 FQNEAQ, per germline (reference sequence). V lost 7 bases and J 3 bases, leaving 10 bases between the germline ends. The CDR3 runs to 13 residues. DNA for the CDR3: TGTGCCAGCAACCCCCCAGGCTACAATGAGCAGTTCTTC. Translation: CASNPPGYNEQFF. Full variable domain (rest looked up from reference TRBV7-9 and TRBJ2-1): DTGVSQNPRHKITKRGQNVTFRCDPISEHNRLYWYRQTLGQGPEFLTYFQNEAQLEKSRLLSDRFSAERPKGSFSTLEIQRTEQGDSAMYLCASNPPGYNEQFFGPGTRLTVL.

In this sample, this clonotype is medium-sized. The V gene is TRBV5-1, the J gene TRBJ2-2; the match to TRBD1 covers 9 bases. Germline loops: CDR1 SGHRS, CDR2 YFSETQ. V was pared by 2 bases and J by 8 bases, with 7 bases of the junction left unmatched. The CDR3 extends over 15 amino acids. CDR3 sequence (DNA): TGCGCCAGCAGCTTCCGGACAGGGGCGACTGGGGAGCTGTTTTTT. Translated, it gives CASSFRTGATGELFF.

CDR3 loop: CASSFVTGGTGELFF. In DNA form, the CDR3 reads TGTGCCAGCAGCTTTGTGACAGGGGGCACCGGGGAGCTGTTTTTT. The chain links TRBV11-2 to TRBJ2-2, with 9 bases matching TRBD1. Germline V gene data show CDR1 as SGHAT and CDR2 as FQNNGV. V lost 3 bases, J lost 4 bases, and 3 bases stayed unmatched. The CDR3 is 15 residues long. The full variable domain, its missing parts supplied by reference TRBV11-2 and TRBJ2-2, is EAGVAQSPRYKIIEKRQSVAFWCNPISGHATLYWYQQILGQGPKLLIQFQNNGVVDDSQLPKDRFSAERLKGVDSTLKIQPAKLEDSAVYLCASSFVTGGTGELFFGEGSRLTVL.

V and J are TRBV7-2 and TRBJ1-6; D ambiguous. The CDR3 contains 19 residues. Trimming left V 0 bases short and J 0 bases short, with 15 bases between. Per germline, CDR1 SGHTA and CDR2 FQGNSA. The chain's CDR3 is CASSLARQSNSSYNSPLHF. CDR3 bases: TGTGCCAGCAGCTTAGCGCGGCAGTCTAACAGCTCCTATAATTCACCCCTCCACTTT.

J is TRBJ1-1 and V is TRBV18; D not certain. Trimming stripped 0 bases from V and 5 bases from J, with 13 bases between. CDR1 KGHSH and CDR2 LQKENI come from the germline V gene. The CDR3 has 15 amino acids. CDR3 amino acids: CASSPPSSGRTEAFF. In DNA form, the CDR3 reads TGTGCCAGCTCACCACCGTCTAGCGGTAGGACTGAAGCTTTCTTT.

This clonotype was counted a few times. The chain joins TRBV28 to TRBJ2-7, with D possibly matching TRBD1 (5 bases). The CDR3 loop spans 15 amino acids. Germline V CDR1 and CDR2: MDHEN, SYDVKM. Here the CDR3 DNA reads TGTGCCAGCAGTTTATTAGGGCAGGGCTCCAACGAGCAGTACGTC. Translated, it gives CASSLLGQGSNEQYV.

This clonotype was found a few times. The CDR3 reads CASSFNRDYGYTF. CDR3 DNA sequence: TGTGCCAGCAGCTTTAACAGGGACTATGGCTACACCTTC. The rearrangement joins TRBV5-8 to TRBJ1-2, with D perhaps matching TRBD1 (6 bases). The CDR3 sequence is 13 residues long. V was shortened by 2 bases and J by 3 bases, with 8 bases between the two germline ends. The V gene's germline CDR1 is SGHTS and CDR2 YDEGEE.

This CDR3 is CASSLEWGQETQYF. DNA of the CDR3: TGTGCCAGCAGCTTGGAATGGGGACAAGAGACCCAGTACTTC. The chain is built from TRBV5-5 and TRBJ2-5; the D is unclear. The CDR3 spans 14 residues. CDR1 is SGHKS, CDR2 YYEKEE, per germline (reference sequence). V was pared by 0 bases and J by 2 bases, with 8 bases between.

This chain joins TRBV24-1 and TRBJ1-5; 10 bases match TRBD1. The CDR3 length is 17 residues. The germline V gene encodes CDR1 KGHDR and CDR2 SFDVKD. J lost 0 bases, V lost 3 bases, and 4 bases had no gene match. CDR3 sequence reads: CATSDGQGEYSNQPQHF. The CDR3 DNA is TGTGCCACCAGTGATGGACAGGGGGAATATAGCAATCAGCCCCAGCATTTT.

This clonotype appeared a few times. The gene calls are TRBV18 and TRBJ2-7; D may be TRBD1 or TRBD2 (5 bases each). V dropped 0 bases and J dropped 6 bases, with 12 bases sitting between them. Germline CDR1 reads KGHSH; CDR2 reads LQKENI. The CDR3 is 14 amino acids. The CDR3 is CASSPPSGTFEQYV. The CDR3 DNA sequence: TGTGCCAGCTCACCACCCAGTGGGACCTTCGAGCAGTACGTC.

This clonotype has only one observation. The chain uses TRBV20-1 and TRBJ2-2, with a possible D match to TRBD2 (7 bases). Germline V gene data show CDR1 as DFQATT and CDR2 as SNEGSKA (reference sequence). With 6 bases removed from V and 5 bases from J, the gap between germline ends came to 16 bases. The CDR3 is 14 residues long. CDR3 in DNA: TGCAGTGCCGGGCCCGGGGGGCGGACCGGGGAGCTGTTTTTT. Translation gives CSAGPGGRTGELFF.

This clonotype appeared a single time. This chain connects TRBV7-2 to TRBJ1-4; a weak D match, TRBD1 (5 bases). Deletions cut 9 bases from V and 0 bases from J, with 14 bases between. The CDR3 has 15 amino acids. The V gene's germline CDR1 is SGHTA and CDR2 FQGNSA. Here the CDR3 reads CASAQEGATNEKLFF. CDR3 nucleotide sequence: TGTGCCAGTGCACAGGAAGGGGCAACTAATGAAAAACTGTTTTTT.

The sample holds many counts of this clonotype. This chain connects TRBV10-3 to TRBJ1-4; TRBD1 might be the D (5 bases). Trimming left V 10 bases short and J 0 bases short, with 15 bases between. The length of the CDR3 is 15 residues. Germline CDR1 and CDR2: ENHRY and SYGVKD. CDR3 in amino acids: CATKTGGATNEKLFF. The DNA for the CDR3 is TGTGCCACCAAGACTGGGGGTGCAACTAATGAAAAACTGTTTTTT.

This clonotype was picked up a small number of times. The gene calls are TRBV9 and TRBJ2-5, with TRBD2 matching over 7 bases. Germline V CDR1 and CDR2: SGDLS, YYNGEE. The J segment lost 5 bases and the V segment lost 0 bases, leaving 7 bases of the junction unmatched. The CDR3 extends over 15 amino acids. This CDR3 reads CASSVVGLEGETQYF. The CDR3 DNA follows: TGTGCCAGCAGCGTAGTCGGACTAGAGGGGGAGACCCAGTACTTC.

The chain employs TRBV11-2 and TRBJ2-2; no definite D call. Germline CDR1 reads SGHAT; CDR2 reads FQNNGV. The CDR3 loop spans 14 amino acids. V was shortened by 7 bases and J by 3 bases, with 12 bases between the two germline ends. CDR3 protein: CASTEFRDTGELFF. In nucleotides, the CDR3 is TGTGCCAGCACCGAGTTTAGGGACACCGGGGAGCTGTTTTTT.

This clonotype was counted between two and nine times. The gene calls are TRBV12-3 or TRBV12-4 and TRBJ2-1, with D perhaps TRBD1 (5 bases). The CDR3 contains 14 residues. Trimming left V 5 bases short and J 2 bases short, with 10 bases between. The CDR3 DNA follows: TGTGCCAGCAGTCCTAGGGGCACCTACAATGAGCAGTTCTTC. Encoded protein: CASSPRGTYNEQFF.

This clonotype was seen more than once but under ten times. V usage is TRBV6-1 and J usage is TRBJ1-6; the D gene is possibly TRBD1 (6 bases). Germline loops: CDR1 MNHNS, CDR2 SASEGT. V lost 2 bases to trimming and J lost 10 bases, with 15 bases between them. This CDR3 is 15 amino acids long. CDR3 sequence (DNA): TGTGCCAGCAGTGAATATAGCCGGGGGCAGTCACCCCTCCACTTT. It encodes CASSEYSRGQSPLHF.

This clonotype was seen more than once but under ten times. The chain employs TRBV6-5 and TRBJ1-6, with 8 bases that match TRBD1. The V and J ends lost 4 bases and 9 bases, in that order; junction bases with no gene match: 5. Per the germline V gene, CDR1 is MNHEY and CDR2 is SVGAGI. The CDR3 spans 14 residues. The CDR3 nucleotides read TGTGCCAGCAGTTCCGTACAGGGGGGTTCACCCCTCCACTTT. Protein sequence: CASSSVQGGSPLHF.

The chain is built from TRBV7-2 and TRBJ2-5; 8 bases are shared with TRBD2. CDR3 length equals 15 residues. J gave up 5 bases and V 2 bases, and 7 bases lay outside the gene matches. CDR1 SGHTA and CDR2 FQGNSA come from the germline V gene. The CDR3 protein is CASSLFAGGTETQYF. The CDR3 region has the DNA TGTGCCAGCAGCTTATTCGCGGGGGGTACGGAGACCCAGTACTTC.

The table lists this clonotype with a few counts. This CDR3 is CASSLVAGTGRPEKLFF. The DNA of the CDR3 is TGTGCCAGCAGTTTAGTGGCCGGGACAGGGCGACCTGAAAAACTGTTTTTT. The rearrangement links TRBV12-3 or TRBV12-4 to TRBJ1-4, with 9 positions matching TRBD1. Germline trimming cut 1 base from V and 7 bases from J; bases unmatched to any gene: 10. The CDR3 is 17 amino acids.

The chain combines TRBV27 with TRBJ2-1; 7 nucleotides line up with TRBD2. The CDR3 covers 14 residues. V shed 1 base, J shed 9 bases, and the junction held 6 bases outside the gene matches. Germline V CDR1 and CDR2: MNHEY, SMNVEV (reference sequence). The CDR3 reads CASSLFASSGEQFF. The CDR3 nucleotides are TGTGCCAGCAGTTTATTCGCTTCTAGCGGTGAGCAGTTCTTC.

The rearrangement links TRBV7-2 to TRBJ2-7; no clear D gene. Trimming left V 3 bases short and J 3 bases short, with 9 bases between. This CDR3 has 13 residues. In germline, CDR1 is SGHTA, CDR2 FQGNSA. The chain's CDR3 is CASSLWPNYEQYF. DNA for the CDR3: TGTGCCAGCAGCTTGTGGCCAAACTACGAGCAGTACTTC.

There are a few counts of this clonotype. The chain is built from TRBV6-2 or TRBV6-3 and TRBJ1-5, with D possibly TRBD1 on 5 matching bases. Trimming shortened V by 0 bases and J by 6 bases, and 18 bases separated the two germline ends. Germline assignment: CDR1 MNHEY and CDR2 SVGEGT. The CDR3 length is 17 residues. The CDR3 region has the DNA TGTGCCAGCAGTTACTCGAAGTACCGGCCCCAGGGTCAGCCCCAGCATTTT. Translated, it gives CASSYSKYRPQGQPQHF.

In its sample, this clonotype was seen a few times. The chain employs TRBV5-1 and TRBJ2-5; possibly TRBD1 or TRBD2 for D (6 bases each). Looked up from germline, CDR1 is SGHRS and CDR2 is YFSETQ. Trimming took off 6 bases at V and 5 bases at J, with 17 bases between the two ends. The CDR3 is 14 residues long. DNA for the CDR3: TGCGCCAGCACCAAGGGGGAGGTCGGCGAGACCCAGTACTTC. As protein: CASTKGEVGETQYF.

DNA of the CDR3: TGTGCCAGCAGGAAGGACAGGGGAATCTACAATGAGCAGTTCTTC. Translation gives CASRKDRGIYNEQFF. J is TRBJ2-1 and V is TRBV6-1; TRBD1 agrees at 9 bases. The CDR3 loop spans 15 amino acids. V trimming: 6 bases; J trimming: 3 bases; junction bases outside the gene matches: 6. The V gene's germline CDR1 is MNHNS and CDR2 SASEGT.

This clonotype was picked up a small number of times. The J gene is TRBJ2-7, the V gene TRBV7-9; D gene ambiguous. V was shortened by 5 bases and J by 5 bases, with 16 bases between the two germline ends. The CDR3 has 14 residues. Germline V gene sequence: CDR1 SEHNR, CDR2 FQNEAQ (reference sequence). The chain's CDR3 is CASSHVVRAHEQYF. Written as DNA, the CDR3 is TGTGCCAGCAGCCATGTCGTACGGGCCCACGAGCAGTACTTC.

In this sample, this clonotype turned up a few times. V and J are TRBV7-2 and TRBJ1-2; TRBD1 matches 11 bases. The V gene end was trimmed by 6 bases and the J gene end by 4 bases; junction bases not matched to a gene: 10. CDR1 is SGHTA and CDR2 is FQGNSA in the germline V gene. The CDR3 consists of 16 residues. This CDR3 reads CASSSGQGAFSYGYTF. CDR3 nucleotides: TGTGCCAGCAGTTCAGGACAGGGGGCCTTCTCCTATGGCTACACCTTC. The whole variable domain, filled in from reference TRBV7-2 and TRBJ1-2, reads GAGVSQSPSNKVTEKGKDVELRCDPISGHTALYWYRQSLGQGLEFLIYFQGNSAPDKSGLPSDRFSAERTGGSVSTLTIQRTQQEDSAVYLCASSSGQGAFSYGYTFGSGTRLTVV.